These 3 T cell receptor beta chains came from one sample sequenced in a study of cytomegalovirus exposure and HLA in healthy donors. Only in-frame clones appear in the TCRdb table, and some are missing; sequencing was by immunoSEQ multiplex PCR. The data contain about 280,000 clones, around 85% of them singletons. Sequenced input: PBMCs. Receptor source: a woman between 18 and 29 years old in good health and CMV-seronegative.

The CDR3 DNA follows: TGTGCCAGTAGTCCAGAGGACAGGGGAGGTAATTCACCCCTCCACTTT. This encodes CASSPEDRGGNSPLHF. The rearrangement joins TRBV19 to TRBJ1-6; 9 bases align to TRBD1. Per germline, CDR1 LNHDA and CDR2 SQIVND (reference sequence). With V trimmed by 5 bases and J by 6 bases, 8 bases remained unmatched. The CDR3 has 16 amino acids.

The chain joins TRBV14 to TRBJ2-5; tentatively, D is TRBD1 (6 bases). Germline CDR1 is SGHDN and CDR2 is FVKESK. Trimming shortened V by 4 bases and J by 5 bases, and 14 bases separated the two germline ends. This CDR3 has 14 amino acids. This CDR3 reads CASSPRGGRETQYF. The CDR3 DNA sequence: TGTGCCAGCAGCCCAAGAGGGGGAAGGGAGACCCAGTACTTC.

This clone appeared once. This chain uses TRBV27 with TRBJ1-1, with D uncertain. V was pared by 3 bases and J by 0 bases, with 8 bases between. CDR3 size: 14 residues. CDR1 is MNHEY and CDR2 is SMNVEV in the germline V gene (reference sequence). The CDR3 DNA sequence: TGTGCCAGCAGTTTTGGCACCGTGAACACTGAAGCTTTCTTT. The encoded protein is CASSFGTVNTEAFF.